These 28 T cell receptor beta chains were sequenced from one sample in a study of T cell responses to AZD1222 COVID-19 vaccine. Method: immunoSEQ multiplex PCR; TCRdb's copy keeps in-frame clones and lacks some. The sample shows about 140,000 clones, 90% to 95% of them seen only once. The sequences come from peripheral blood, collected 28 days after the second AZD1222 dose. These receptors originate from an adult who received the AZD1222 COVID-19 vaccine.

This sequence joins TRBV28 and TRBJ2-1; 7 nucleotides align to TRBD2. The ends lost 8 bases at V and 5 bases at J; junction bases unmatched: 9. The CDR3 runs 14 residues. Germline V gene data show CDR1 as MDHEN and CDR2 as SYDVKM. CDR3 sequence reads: CASPSSGKDNEQFF. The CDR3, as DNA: TGTGCCAGCCCGTCCAGCGGGAAAGACAATGAGCAGTTCTTC.

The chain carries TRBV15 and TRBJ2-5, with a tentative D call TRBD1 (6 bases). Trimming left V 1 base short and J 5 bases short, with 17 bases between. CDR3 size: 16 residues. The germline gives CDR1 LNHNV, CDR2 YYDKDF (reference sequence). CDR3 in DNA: TGTGCCACCAGCAGAGGGTGGACAGCGAGGGGGGAGACCCAGTACTTC. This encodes CATSRGWTARGETQYF.

The chain's CDR3 is CASSENRDMSGYEQYF. As DNA, the CDR3 is TGTGCCAGCAGTGAGAACCGGGACATGTCGGGGTACGAGCAGTACTTC. The V call is TRBV6-1, the J call TRBJ2-7, with D perhaps matching TRBD1 (6 bases). Germline V lookup: CDR1 MNHNS, CDR2 SASEGT. V was trimmed by 3 bases and J by 4 bases, leaving 19 bases between them. CDR3 size: 16 residues.

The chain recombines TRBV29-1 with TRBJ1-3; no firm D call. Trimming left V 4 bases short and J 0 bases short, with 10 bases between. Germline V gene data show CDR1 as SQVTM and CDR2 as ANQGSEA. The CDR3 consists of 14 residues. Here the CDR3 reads CSVVLALSGNTIYF. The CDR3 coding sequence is TGCAGCGTTGTCCTAGCCCTCTCTGGAAACACCATATATTTT. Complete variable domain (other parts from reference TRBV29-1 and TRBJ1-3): SAVISQKPSRDICQRGTSLTIQCQVDSQVTMMFWYRQQPGQSLTLIATANQGSEATYESGFVIDKFPISRPNLTFSTLTVSNMSPEDSSIYLCSVVLALSGNTIYFGEGSWLTVV.

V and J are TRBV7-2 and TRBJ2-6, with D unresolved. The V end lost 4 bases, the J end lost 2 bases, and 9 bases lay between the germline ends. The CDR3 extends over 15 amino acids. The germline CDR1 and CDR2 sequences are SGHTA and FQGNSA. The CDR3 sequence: CASSSLFTGANVLTF. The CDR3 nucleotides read TGTGCCAGCAGCTCATTATTTACTGGGGCCAACGTCCTGACTTTC.

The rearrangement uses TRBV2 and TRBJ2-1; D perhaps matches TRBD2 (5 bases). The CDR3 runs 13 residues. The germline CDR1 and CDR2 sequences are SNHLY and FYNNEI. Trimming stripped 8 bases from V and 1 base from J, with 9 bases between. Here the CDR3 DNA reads TGTGCCAGCGAAGCGGATTCCTACAATGAGCAGTTCTTC. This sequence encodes CASEADSYNEQFF. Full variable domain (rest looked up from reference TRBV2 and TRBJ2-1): EPEVTQTPSHQVTQMGQEVILRCVPISNHLYFYWYRQILGQKVEFLVSFYNNEISEKSEIFDDQFSVERPDGSNFTLKIRSTKLEDSAMYFCASEADSYNEQFFGPGTRLTVL.

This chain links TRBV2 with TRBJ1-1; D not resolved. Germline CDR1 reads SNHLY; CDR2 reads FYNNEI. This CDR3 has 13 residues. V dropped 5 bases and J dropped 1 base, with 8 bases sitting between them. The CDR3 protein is CASSRRWNTEAFF. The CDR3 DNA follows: TGTGCCAGCAGTCGCCGTTGGAACACTGAAGCTTTCTTT.

The CDR3 sequence is CAISDMRTAYEQYF. CDR3 in DNA: TGTGCCATCAGTGATATGAGGACTGCCTACGAGCAGTACTTC. The gene calls are TRBV10-3 and TRBJ2-7, with D possibly TRBD2 on 5 matching bases. Germline V CDR1 and CDR2: ENHRY, SYGVKD. CDR3 length: 14 residues. V shed 3 bases and J shed 2 bases, with 11 bases lying between them.

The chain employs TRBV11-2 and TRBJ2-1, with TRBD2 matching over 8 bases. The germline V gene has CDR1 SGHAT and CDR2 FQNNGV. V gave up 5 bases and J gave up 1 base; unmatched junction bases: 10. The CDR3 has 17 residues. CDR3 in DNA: TGTGCCAGCAGCCGCCAGCCGAGCGGGGGATCCTACAATGAGCAGTTCTTC. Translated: CASSRQPSGGSYNEQFF.

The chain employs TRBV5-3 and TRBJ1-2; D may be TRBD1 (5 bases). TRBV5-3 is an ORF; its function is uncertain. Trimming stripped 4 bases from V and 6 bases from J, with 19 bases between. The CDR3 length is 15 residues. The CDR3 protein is CARSPARQKVHGYTF. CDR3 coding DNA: TGTGCCAGAAGCCCCGCCCGACAGAAGGTCCATGGCTACACCTTC.

As DNA, the CDR3 is TGTGCCAGCAGTTCAAGTGGGACTGAAGCTTTCTTT. Its translation: CASSSSGTEAFF. The chain couples TRBV28 to TRBJ1-1; no clear D gene. CDR1 and CDR2 from the germline V gene are MDHEN and SYDVKM. Trimming took 4 bases from V and 5 from J, leaving 8 bases between them. The CDR3 sequence is 12 residues long.

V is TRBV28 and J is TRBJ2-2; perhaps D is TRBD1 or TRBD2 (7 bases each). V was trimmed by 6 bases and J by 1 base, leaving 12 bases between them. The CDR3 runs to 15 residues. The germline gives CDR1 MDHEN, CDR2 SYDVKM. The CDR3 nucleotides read TGTGCCAGCAGGGGAGGGGGCCTGAACACCGGGGAGCTGTTTTTT. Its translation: CASRGGGLNTGELFF.

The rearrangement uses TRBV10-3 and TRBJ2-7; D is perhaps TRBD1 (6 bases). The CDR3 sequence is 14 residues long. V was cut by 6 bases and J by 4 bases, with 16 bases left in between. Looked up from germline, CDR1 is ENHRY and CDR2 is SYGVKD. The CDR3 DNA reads TGTGCCATCAGAAAAGGACAGTTAGTTTACGAGCAGTACTTC. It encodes CAIRKGQLVYEQYF.

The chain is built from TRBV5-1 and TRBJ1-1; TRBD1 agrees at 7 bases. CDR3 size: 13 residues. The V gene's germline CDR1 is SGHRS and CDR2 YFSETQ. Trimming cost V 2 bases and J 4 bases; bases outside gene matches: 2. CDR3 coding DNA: TGCGCCAGCAGCTTAGGGGGCGGCACTGAAGCTTTCTTT. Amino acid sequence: CASSLGGGTEAFF.

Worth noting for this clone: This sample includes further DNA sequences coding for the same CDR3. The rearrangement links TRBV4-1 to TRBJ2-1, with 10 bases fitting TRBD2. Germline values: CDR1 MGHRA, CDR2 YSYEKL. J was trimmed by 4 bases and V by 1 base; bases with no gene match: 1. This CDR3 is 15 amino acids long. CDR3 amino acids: CASSQASGSYNEQFF. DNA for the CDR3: TGCGCCAGCAGCCAAGCTAGCGGGAGTTACAATGAGCAGTTCTTC.

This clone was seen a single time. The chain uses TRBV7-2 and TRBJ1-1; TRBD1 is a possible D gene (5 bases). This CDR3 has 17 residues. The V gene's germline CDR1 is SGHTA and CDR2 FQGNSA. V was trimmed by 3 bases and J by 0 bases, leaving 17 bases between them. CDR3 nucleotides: TGTGCCAGCAGCTTCACGGGGACTGGGCTTCTGAACACTGAAGCTTTCTTT. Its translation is CASSFTGTGLLNTEAFF.

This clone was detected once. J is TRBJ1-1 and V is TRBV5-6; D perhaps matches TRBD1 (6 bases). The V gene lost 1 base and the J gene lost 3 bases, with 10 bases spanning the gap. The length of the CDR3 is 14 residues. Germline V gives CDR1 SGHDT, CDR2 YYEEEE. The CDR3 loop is CASSLTGRDTEAFF. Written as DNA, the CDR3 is TGTGCCAGCAGCTTGACAGGGAGAGACACTGAAGCTTTCTTT.

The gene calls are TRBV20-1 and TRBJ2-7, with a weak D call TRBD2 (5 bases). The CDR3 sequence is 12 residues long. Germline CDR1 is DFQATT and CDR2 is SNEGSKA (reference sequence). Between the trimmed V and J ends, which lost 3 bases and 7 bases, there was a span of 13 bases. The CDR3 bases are TGCAGTGCTAGTGAGGGCTCGGAGGAGCAGTACTTC. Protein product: CSASEGSEEQYF.

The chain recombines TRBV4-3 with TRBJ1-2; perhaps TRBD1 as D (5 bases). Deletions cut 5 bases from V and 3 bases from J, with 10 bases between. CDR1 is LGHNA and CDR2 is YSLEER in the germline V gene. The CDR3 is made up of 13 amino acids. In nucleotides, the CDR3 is TGCGCCAGCAGCATGACGGGGGACTATGGCTACACCTTC. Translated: CASSMTGDYGYTF.

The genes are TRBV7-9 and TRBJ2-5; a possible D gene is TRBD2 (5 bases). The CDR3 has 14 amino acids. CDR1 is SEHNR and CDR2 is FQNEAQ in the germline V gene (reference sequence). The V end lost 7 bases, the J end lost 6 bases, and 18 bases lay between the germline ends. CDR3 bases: TGTGCCAGCACCGAGACGGGATACGAACAGACCCAGTACTTC. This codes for CASTETGYEQTQYF.

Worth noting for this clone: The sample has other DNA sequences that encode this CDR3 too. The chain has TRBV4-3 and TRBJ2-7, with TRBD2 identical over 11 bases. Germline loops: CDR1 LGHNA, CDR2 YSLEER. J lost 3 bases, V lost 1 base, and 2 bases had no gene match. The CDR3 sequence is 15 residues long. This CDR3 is CASSQGLAGGYEQYF. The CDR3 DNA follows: TGCGCCAGCAGCCAAGGTCTAGCGGGGGGCTACGAGCAGTACTTC.

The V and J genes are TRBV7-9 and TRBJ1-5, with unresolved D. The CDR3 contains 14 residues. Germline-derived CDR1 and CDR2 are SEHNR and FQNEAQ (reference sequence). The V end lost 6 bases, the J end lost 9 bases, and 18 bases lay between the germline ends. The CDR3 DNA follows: TGTGCCAGCAGTTCCCCCATGGCAACCCGGCCCCAGCATTTT. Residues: CASSSPMATRPQHF.

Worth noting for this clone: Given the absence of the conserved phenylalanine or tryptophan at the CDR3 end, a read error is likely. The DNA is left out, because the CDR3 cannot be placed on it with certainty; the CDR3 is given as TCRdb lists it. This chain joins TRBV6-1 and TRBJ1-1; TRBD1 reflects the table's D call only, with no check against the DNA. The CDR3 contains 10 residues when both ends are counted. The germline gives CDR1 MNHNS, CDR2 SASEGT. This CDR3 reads CASSEYIDSL.

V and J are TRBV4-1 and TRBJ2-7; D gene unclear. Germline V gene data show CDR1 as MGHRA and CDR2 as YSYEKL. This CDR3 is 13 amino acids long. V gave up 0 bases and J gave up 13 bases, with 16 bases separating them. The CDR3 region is CASSQDPFRIYYF. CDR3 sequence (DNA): TGCGCCAGCAGCCAAGATCCGTTTAGGATATACTACTTC.

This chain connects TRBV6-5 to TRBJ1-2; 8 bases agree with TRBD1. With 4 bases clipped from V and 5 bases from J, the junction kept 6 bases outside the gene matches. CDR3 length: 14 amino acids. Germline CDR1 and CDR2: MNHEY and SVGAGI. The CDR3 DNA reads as TGTGCCAGCAGTTCCCCGGGACAGGCTTATGGCTACACCTTC. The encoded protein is CASSSPGQAYGYTF.

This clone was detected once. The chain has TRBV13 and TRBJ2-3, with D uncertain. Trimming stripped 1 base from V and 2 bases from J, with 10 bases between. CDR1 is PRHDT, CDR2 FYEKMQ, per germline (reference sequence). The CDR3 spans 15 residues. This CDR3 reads CASSLVSGFTDTQYF. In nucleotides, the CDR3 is TGTGCCAGCAGCTTAGTATCTGGGTTCACAGATACGCAGTATTTT.

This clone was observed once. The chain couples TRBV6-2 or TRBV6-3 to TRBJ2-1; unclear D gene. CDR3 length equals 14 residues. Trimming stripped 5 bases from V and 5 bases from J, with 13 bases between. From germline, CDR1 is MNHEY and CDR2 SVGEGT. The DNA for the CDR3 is TGTGCCAGCAGTCCGTCGGGCGCCAACAATGAGCAGTTCTTC. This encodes CASSPSGANNEQFF.

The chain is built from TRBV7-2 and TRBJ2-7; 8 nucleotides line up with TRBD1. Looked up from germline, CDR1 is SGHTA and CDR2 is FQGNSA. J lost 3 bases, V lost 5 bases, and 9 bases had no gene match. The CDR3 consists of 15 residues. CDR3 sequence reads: CASSELGQVIYEQYF. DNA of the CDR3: TGTGCCAGCAGCGAGTTGGGACAGGTGATCTACGAGCAGTACTTC. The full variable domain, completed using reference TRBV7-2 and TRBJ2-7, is GAGVSQSPSNKVTEKGKDVELRCDPISGHTALYWYRQSLGQGLEFLIYFQGNSAPDKSGLPSDRFSAERTGGSVSTLTIQRTQQEDSAVYLCASSELGQVIYEQYFGPGTRLTVT.